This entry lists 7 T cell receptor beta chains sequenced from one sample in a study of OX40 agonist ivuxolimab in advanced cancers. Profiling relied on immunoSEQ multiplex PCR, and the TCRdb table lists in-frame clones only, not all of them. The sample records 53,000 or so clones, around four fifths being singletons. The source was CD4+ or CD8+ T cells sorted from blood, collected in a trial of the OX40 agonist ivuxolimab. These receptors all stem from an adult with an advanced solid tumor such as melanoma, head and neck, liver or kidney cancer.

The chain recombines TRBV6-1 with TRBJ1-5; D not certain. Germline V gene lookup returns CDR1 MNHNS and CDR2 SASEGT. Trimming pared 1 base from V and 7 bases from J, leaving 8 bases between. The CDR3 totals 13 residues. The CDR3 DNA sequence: TGTGCCAGCAGTGAAGTGGCAGTCCAGCCCCAGCATTTT. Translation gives CASSEVAVQPQHF.

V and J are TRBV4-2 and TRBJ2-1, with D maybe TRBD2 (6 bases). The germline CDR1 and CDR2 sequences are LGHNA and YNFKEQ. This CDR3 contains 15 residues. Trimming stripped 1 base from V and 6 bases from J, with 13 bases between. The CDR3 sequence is CASSQAAGGSNEQFF. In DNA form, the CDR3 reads TGTGCCAGCAGCCAAGCAGCCGGGGGAAGCAATGAGCAGTTCTTC.

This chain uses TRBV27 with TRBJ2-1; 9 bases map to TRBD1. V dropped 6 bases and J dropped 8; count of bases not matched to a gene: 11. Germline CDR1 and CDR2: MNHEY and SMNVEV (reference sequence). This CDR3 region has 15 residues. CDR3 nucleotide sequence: TGTGCCAGCAGACGTACCCCGGACAGGGGCCATGAGCAGTTCTTC. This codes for CASRRTPDRGHEQFF.

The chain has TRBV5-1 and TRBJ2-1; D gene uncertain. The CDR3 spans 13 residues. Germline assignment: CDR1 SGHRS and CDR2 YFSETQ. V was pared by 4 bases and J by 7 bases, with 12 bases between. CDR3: CASSGKTANEQFF. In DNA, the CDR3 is TGCGCCAGCAGCGGAAAGACTGCGAATGAGCAGTTCTTC.

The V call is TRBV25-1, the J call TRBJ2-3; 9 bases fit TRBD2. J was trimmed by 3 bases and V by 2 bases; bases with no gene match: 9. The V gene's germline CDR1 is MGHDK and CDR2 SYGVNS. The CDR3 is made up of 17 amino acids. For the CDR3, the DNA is TGTGCCAGCAGTGAAGAGGGGGTCCTAGCGGGAACAGATACGCAGTATTTT. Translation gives CASSEEGVLAGTDTQYF.

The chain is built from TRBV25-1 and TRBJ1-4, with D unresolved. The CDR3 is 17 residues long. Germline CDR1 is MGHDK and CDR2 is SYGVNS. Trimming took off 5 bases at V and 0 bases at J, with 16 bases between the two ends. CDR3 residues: CASSHGPFFATNEKLFF. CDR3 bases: TGTGCCAGCAGTCACGGCCCTTTTTTCGCAACTAATGAAAAACTGTTTTTT.

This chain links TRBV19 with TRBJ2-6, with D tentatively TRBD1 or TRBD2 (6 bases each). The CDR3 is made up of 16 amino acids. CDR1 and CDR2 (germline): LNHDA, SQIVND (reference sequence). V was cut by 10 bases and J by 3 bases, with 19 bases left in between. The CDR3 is CATSLKGGGGANVLTF. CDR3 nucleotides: TGTGCCACCAGTTTAAAAGGGGGAGGTGGGGCCAACGTCCTGACTTTC.